This paragraph covers one T cell receptor beta chain sequence. These data are taken from a study of control samples from healthy donors and cancer patients. The repertoire was sequenced with immunoSEQ multiplex PCR; TCRdb's copy has only in-frame clones and lacks some. This table holds around 120,000 clones, roughly 84% found once. The V gene lost 1 base and the J gene lost 3 bases, with 10 bases spanning the gap. CDR1 is LGHNA and CDR2 is YSLEER in the germline V gene. The CDR3 runs 15 residues. The chain employs TRBV4-3 and TRBJ1-3; D is ambiguous. The TCR comes from a man aged 40-49 years in good health. Material: blood. This CDR3 reads CASSQAIGGGNTIYF. In DNA, the CDR3 is TGCGCCAGCAGCCAAGCGATTGGAGGTGGAAACACCATATATTTT.